This TCR beta chain was found in a study of shared clonotypes between healthy human individuals. The overall study: Used for every donor were three CD4 naive, three CD4 memory, two CD8 naive and one CD8 memory plate.

Of note for this clone: The antigen remains undetermined. The sample holds other DNA sequences that translate to the same CDR3.

Notes on the study in general: Naive subsets generally exceeded memory subsets in estimated richness.

The V end lost 6 bases, the J end lost 0 bases, and 8 bases lay between the germline ends. Looked up from germline, CDR1 is MDHEN and CDR2 is SYDVKM. The CDR3 has 13 residues. The run depth of the assay was deep. Several immunoSEQ 96-well plates shared each subset's DNA, each plate a replicate. Produced via immunoSEQ multiplex PCR; TCRdb's table is partial and in-frame only. The sample lists approximately 740,000 clones, around 72% occurring once. The TCR originated in a young woman in good health. The chain joins TRBV28 to TRBJ1-2, with D unclear. The specimen was memory CD4+ T cells sorted from blood. Subset defined: CD45RA-negative fraction. The CDR3 sequence: CASREASNYGYTF. For the CDR3, the DNA is TGTGCCAGCAGGGAGGCCTCTAACTATGGCTACACCTTC.